The sequence of this TCR beta chain was determined in a study of PD-1 blockade in mismatch repair-deficient tumors. V was pared by 5 bases and J by 10 bases, with 9 bases of the junction left unmatched. This CDR3 comprises 13 residues. From germline, CDR1 is MNHEY and CDR2 SVGAGI. Assay: immunoSEQ multiplex PCR; the TCRdb copy retains only in-frame clones and omits some. The repertoire includes approximately 25,000 clones, 65% to 85% of them detected once, and roughly a fifth sits in the top ten. The V gene is TRBV6-5, the J gene TRBJ1-2, with 8 bases that match TRBD1. The sample in question was peripheral blood, obtained 12 weeks after starting pembrolizumab. The receptor's source is an adult with mismatch repair-deficient cancer. This CDR3 is CASSKSGQVDYTF. CDR3 bases: TGTGCCAGCAGTAAATCGGGACAGGTGGACTACACCTTC.